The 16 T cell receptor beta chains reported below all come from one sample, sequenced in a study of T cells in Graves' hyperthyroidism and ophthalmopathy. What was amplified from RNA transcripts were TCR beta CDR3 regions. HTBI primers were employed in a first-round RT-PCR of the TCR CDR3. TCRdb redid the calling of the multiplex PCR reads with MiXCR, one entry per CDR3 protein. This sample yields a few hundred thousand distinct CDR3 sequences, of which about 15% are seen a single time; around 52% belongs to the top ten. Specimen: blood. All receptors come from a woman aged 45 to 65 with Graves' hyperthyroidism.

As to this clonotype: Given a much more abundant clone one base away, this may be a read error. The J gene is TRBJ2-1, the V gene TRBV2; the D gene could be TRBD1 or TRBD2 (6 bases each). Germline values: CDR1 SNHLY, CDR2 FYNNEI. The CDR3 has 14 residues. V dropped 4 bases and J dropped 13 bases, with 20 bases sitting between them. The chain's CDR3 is CASSGSGGRETQFF. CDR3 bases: TGTGCCAGCAGTGGATCCGGGGGCAGGGAGACCCAGTTCTTC.

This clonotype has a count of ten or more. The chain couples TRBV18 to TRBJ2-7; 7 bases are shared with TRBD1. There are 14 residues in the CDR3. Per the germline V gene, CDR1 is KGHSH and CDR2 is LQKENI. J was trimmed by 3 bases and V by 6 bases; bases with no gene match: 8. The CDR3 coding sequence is TGTGCCAGCTCCTCCGACAGGGATGGCTACGAGCAGTACTTC. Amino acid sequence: CASSSDRDGYEQYF.

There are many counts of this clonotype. This CDR3 reads CASGTISYEQYF. The CDR3 nucleotides read TGTGCCAGCGGGACGATTTCCTACGAGCAGTACTTC. V gene TRBV28 combines with J gene TRBJ2-7; the D gene could be TRBD1 or TRBD2 (5 bases each). The V gene's germline CDR1 is MDHEN and CDR2 SYDVKM. This CDR3 has 12 residues. V dropped 8 bases and J dropped 1 base, with 9 bases sitting between them. The full variable domain, with the rest looked up from reference TRBV28 and TRBJ2-7, is DVKVTQSSRYLVKRTGEKVFLECVQDMDHENMFWYRQDPGLGLRLIYFSYDVKMKEKGDIPEGYSVSREKKERFSLILESASTNQTSMYLCASGTISYEQYFGPGTRLTVT.

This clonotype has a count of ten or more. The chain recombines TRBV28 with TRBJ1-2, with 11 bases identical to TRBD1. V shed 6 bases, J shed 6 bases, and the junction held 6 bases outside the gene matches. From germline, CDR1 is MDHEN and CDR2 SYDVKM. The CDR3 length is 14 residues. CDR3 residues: CASSKPGQGDGYTF. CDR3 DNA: TGTGCCAGCAGCAAACCGGGACAGGGGGATGGCTACACCTTC.

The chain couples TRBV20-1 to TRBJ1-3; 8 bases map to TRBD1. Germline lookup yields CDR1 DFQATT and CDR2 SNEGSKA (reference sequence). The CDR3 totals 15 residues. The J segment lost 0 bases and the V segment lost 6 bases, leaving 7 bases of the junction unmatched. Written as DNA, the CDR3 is TGCAGTGCCCCTTCGGACAGGGACTCTGGAAACACCATATATTTT. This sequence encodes CSAPSDRDSGNTIYF.

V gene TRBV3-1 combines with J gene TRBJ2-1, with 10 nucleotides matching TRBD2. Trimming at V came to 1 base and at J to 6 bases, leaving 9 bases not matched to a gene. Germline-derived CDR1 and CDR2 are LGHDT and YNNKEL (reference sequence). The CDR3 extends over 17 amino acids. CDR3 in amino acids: CASSQAPTSGPLNEQFF. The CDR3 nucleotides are TGTGCCAGCAGCCAAGCCCCGACTAGCGGGCCCCTCAATGAGCAGTTCTTC.

This chain's CDR3 is CASSLGVYEQYF. The CDR3 DNA reads TGTGCCAGCAGCTTAGGTGTATACGAGCAGTACTTC. V usage is TRBV7-6 and J usage is TRBJ2-7, with D hard to call. The CDR3 length is 12 residues. V lost 1 base and J 4 bases, leaving 5 bases between the germline ends. CDR1 SGHVS and CDR2 FNYEAQ come from the germline V gene.

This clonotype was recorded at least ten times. The DNA of the CDR3 is TGTGCCAGTAGTGCAGGGGGTGGTGAGCAGTTCTTC. Amino acid sequence: CASSAGGGEQFF. The chain is built from TRBV19 and TRBJ2-1; TRBD1 matches at 7 bases. With 5 bases clipped from V and 9 bases from J, the junction kept 4 bases outside the gene matches. The CDR3 spans 12 residues. Germline-derived CDR1 and CDR2 are LNHDA and SQIVND (reference sequence).

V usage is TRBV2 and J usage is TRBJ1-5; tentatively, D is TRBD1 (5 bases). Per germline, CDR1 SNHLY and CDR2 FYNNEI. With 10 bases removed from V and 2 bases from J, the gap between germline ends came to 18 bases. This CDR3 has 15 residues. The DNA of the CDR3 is TGTGCCACCCAGAAGAACAGGATGGGCAATCAGCCCCAGCATTTT. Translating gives CATQKNRMGNQPQHF.

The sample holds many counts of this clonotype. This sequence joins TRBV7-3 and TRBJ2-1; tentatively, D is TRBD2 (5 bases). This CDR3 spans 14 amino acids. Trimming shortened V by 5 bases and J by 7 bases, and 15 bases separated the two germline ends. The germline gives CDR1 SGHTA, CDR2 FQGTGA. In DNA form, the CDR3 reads TGTGCCAGCAGCCCCCAAATCGGGGTGAATGAGCAGTTCTTC. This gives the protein CASSPQIGVNEQFF.

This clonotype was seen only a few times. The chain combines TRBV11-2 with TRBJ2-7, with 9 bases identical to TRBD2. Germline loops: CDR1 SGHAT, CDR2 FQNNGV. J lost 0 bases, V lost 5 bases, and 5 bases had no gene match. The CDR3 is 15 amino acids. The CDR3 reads CASSPHSGSSYEQYF. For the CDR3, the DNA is TGTGCCAGCAGCCCACATAGCGGGAGCTCCTACGAGCAGTACTTC.

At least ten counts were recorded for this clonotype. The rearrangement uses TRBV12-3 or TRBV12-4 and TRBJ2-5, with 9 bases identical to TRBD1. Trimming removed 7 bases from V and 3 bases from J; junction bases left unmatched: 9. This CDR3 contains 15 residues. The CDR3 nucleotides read TGTGCCAGCACCCCGGGACAGGGAGGCGAAGAGACCCAGTACTTC. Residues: CASTPGQGGEETQYF.

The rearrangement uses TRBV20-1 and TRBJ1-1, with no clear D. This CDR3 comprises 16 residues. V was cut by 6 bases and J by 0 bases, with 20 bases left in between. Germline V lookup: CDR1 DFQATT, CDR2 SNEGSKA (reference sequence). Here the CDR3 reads CSARLGTKLMNTEAFF. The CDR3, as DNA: TGCAGTGCGAGGTTAGGCACCAAGCTGATGAACACTGAAGCTTTCTTT.

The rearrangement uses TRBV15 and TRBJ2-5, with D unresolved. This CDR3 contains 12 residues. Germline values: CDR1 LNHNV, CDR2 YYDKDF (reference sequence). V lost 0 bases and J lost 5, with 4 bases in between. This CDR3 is CATSRDLETQYF. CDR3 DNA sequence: TGTGCCACCAGCAGAGATTTGGAGACCCAGTACTTC.

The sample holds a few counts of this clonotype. CDR3 protein: CASSQGAGSGYTF. CDR3 DNA sequence: TGTGCCAGCAGCCAAGGAGCGGGGTCCGGCTACACCTTC. The rearrangement links TRBV14 to TRBJ1-2; no clear D. Trimming took off 1 base at V and 8 bases at J, with 11 bases between the two ends. Germline CDR1 and CDR2: SGHDN and FVKESK. The CDR3 length is 13 residues.

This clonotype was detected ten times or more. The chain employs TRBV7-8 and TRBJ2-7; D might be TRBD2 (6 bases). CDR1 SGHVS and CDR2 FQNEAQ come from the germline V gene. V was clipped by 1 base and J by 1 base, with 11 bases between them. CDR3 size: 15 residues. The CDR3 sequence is CASSLGRRASYEQYF. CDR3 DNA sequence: TGTGCCAGCAGCTTAGGAAGGAGGGCGTCCTACGAGCAGTACTTC.